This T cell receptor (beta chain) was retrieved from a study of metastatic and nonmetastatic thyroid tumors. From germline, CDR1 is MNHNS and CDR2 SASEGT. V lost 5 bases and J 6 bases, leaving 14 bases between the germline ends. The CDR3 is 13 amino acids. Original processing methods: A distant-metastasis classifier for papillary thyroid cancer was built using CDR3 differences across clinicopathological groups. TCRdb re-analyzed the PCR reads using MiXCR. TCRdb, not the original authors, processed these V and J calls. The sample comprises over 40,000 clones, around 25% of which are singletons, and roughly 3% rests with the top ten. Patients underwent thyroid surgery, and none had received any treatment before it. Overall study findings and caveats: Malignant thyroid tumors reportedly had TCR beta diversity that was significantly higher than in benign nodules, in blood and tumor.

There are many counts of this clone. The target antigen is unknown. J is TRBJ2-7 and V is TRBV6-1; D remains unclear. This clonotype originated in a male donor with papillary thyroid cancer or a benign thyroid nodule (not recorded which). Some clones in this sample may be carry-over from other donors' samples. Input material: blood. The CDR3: CASSLLMAAEQYF. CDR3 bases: TGTGCCAGCAGTCTATTAATGGCGGCCGAGCAGTACTTC.